The clone carrying this T cell receptor beta chain was observed a handful of times. Its antigen is as yet unknown. In germline, CDR1 is SEHNR, CDR2 FQNEAQ (reference sequence). CDR3 length equals 15 residues. V was pared by 1 base and J by 3 bases, with 10 bases between. These data originate in a study of T cell repertoires in cytomegalovirus infection. Study summary: Both recently identified HLA-C-restricted and well-studied HLA-B-restricted CMV epitopes were used in the study. Public signatures in TCR beta pointed to CMV infection and matching HLA type. Study results and caveats: Cumulative public TCR beta family frequency identified CMV carriers with the relevant HLA. Dominating the ex vivo response were TCR beta clonotypes that were CMV-specific and HLA-C-restricted.

MiXCR, run by TCRdb on the reads, gives a single entry per CDR3 protein. The sample has some 220,000 distinct CDR3 sequences; roughly 34% are singletons. Material: CD8+ T cells from cultured PBMCs, obtained from culture after CMV antigen stimulation. The TCR sequence derives from a human donor in good health (CMV status not recorded). Some clones in this sample may be carry-over from other donors' samples. This rearrangement joins TRBV7-9 to TRBJ2-1; D possibly uses TRBD1 or TRBD2 (6 bases each). The CDR3 DNA follows: TGTGCCAGCAGCTTAGGGAGGGGGTTCTACAATGAGCAGTTCTTC. It translates to CASSLGRGFYNEQFF. The variable domain in full, completed from reference TRBV7-9 and TRBJ2-1, reads DTGVSQNPRHKITKRGQNVTFRCDPISEHNRLYWYRQTLGQGPEFLTYFQNEAQLEKSRLLSDRFSAERPKGSFSTLEIQRTEQGDSAMYLCASSLGRGFYNEQFFGPGTRLTVL.